One T cell receptor beta chain is described in this entry. Its cognate antigen is unknown. Donors comprised healthy HIV-negative adults lacking recent acute infections or vaccinations. Caucasian adults residing in Nashville, Tennessee made up all the donors. These data are taken from a study of shared clonotypes between healthy human individuals. The wider study: Per-donor plates numbered three CD4 naive, three CD4 memory, two CD8 naive and one CD8 memory.

With 4 bases clipped from V and 8 bases from J, the junction kept 3 bases outside the gene matches. The CDR3 is 13 residues long. The germline V gene encodes CDR1 SNHLY and CDR2 FYNNEI. Repertoires were generated with immunoSEQ multiplex PCR, while TCRdb's copy carries only in-frame clones and drops some. The sample lists roughly 2.5 million clones; about 92% were seen once. Study findings and constraints: Shared across a handful of donors were roughly 5% of the naive CD4 clonotypes.

Sequences were obtained from naive CD4+ T cells sorted from blood. Sample subset: CD45RA+ positively selected. The chain links TRBV2 to TRBJ2-1, with 9 bases lining up with TRBD2. This receptor was taken from a young man in good health. CDR3 in DNA: TGTGCCAGCAGTGTGGGACTAGCAGATGAGCAGTTCTTC. Translating it yields CASSVGLADEQFF.